One and the same sample provided the 16 T cell receptor beta chains below, sequenced in a study of beta chain features in type 1 diabetes. Study-level points and caveats: Moderately but significantly shorter TCRB CDR3s were found in Type 1 diabetes patients in all four CD4+ subsets.

The antigens for these receptors are not known. Isolated RNA was reverse transcribed in full, so expressed TCRB transcripts were sequenced. Using immunoSEQ multiplex PCR, the repertoire was profiled, and TCRdb retains in-frame clones only, with some absent. Of around 300,000 clones in the sample, about 15% are singletons; the top ten hold less than 0.02%. The sequenced material came from naive CD4+ T cells from blood. The receptors shown here come from a man aged 18 to 35 with type 1 diabetes.

The V call is TRBV28, the J call TRBJ1-4, with unresolved D. The CDR3 has 14 amino acids. CDR1 MDHEN and CDR2 SYDVKM come from the germline V gene. Trimming took 4 bases from V and 5 from J, leaving 11 bases between them. The chain's CDR3 is CASSSAGSNEKLFF. Written as DNA, the CDR3 is TGTGCCAGCAGTTCGGCAGGATCAAATGAAAAACTGTTTTTT.

The chain carries TRBV5-4 and TRBJ2-1; a weak D match, TRBD1 (6 bases). This CDR3 spans 12 amino acids. Germline CDR1 and CDR2: SGHNT and YYREEE (reference sequence). V gave up 4 bases and J gave up 13 bases, with 15 bases separating them. The CDR3 nucleotides read TGTGCCAGCAGCGACAGGCTAGGCCCCCAGTTCTTC. It specifies CASSDRLGPQFF.

The rearrangement uses TRBV30 and TRBJ1-2; TRBD1 agrees at 7 bases. Germline V lookup: CDR1 GTSNPN, CDR2 SVGIG (reference sequence). The CDR3 is made up of 15 amino acids. After removal of 3 bases from V and 1 base from J, the junction contained 8 bases not matched to a gene. CDR3 amino acids: CAWSPPWDSNYGYTF. In DNA form, the CDR3 reads TGTGCCTGGAGCCCCCCTTGGGACAGTAACTATGGCTACACCTTC.

V gene TRBV7-6 combines with J gene TRBJ2-5; a weak D match, TRBD1 (5 bases). Germline loops: CDR1 SGHVS, CDR2 FNYEAQ. Trimming took off 1 base at V and 7 bases at J, with 10 bases between the two ends. The CDR3 totals 13 residues. CDR3: CASSLGREATQYF. Here the CDR3 DNA reads TGTGCCAGCAGCTTAGGCAGGGAAGCGACCCAGTACTTC.

This clone was found a few times. The V and J genes are TRBV7-6 and TRBJ2-3, with 13 bases matching TRBD2. Germline V gene sequence: CDR1 SGHVS, CDR2 FNYEAQ. J lost 6 bases, V lost 5 bases, and 8 bases had no gene match. This CDR3 region has 16 residues. The CDR3 is CASSPQLAGGPDTQYF. The CDR3 nucleotides are TGTGCCAGCAGCCCCCAACTAGCGGGGGGGCCCGATACGCAGTATTTT.

Only a few counts were recorded for this clone. The rearrangement uses TRBV5-1 and TRBJ2-7, with D perhaps TRBD1 (6 bases). The CDR3 covers 18 residues. Germline loops: CDR1 SGHRS, CDR2 YFSETQ. With 4 bases removed from V and 3 bases from J, the gap between germline ends came to 26 bases. The DNA for the CDR3 is TGCGCCAGCAGCCTGTTTTGGGCCGCGGAACGGGGACACTACGAGCAGTACTTC. Residues: CASSLFWAAERGHYEQYF. The full variable domain, rest sourced from reference TRBV5-1 and TRBJ2-7, is KAGVTQTPRYLIKTRGQQVTLSCSPISGHRSVSWYQQTPGQGLQFLFEYFSETQRNKGNFPGRFSGRQFSNSRSEMNVSTLELGDSALYLCASSLFWAAERGHYEQYFGPGTRLTVT.

This clone was observed a few times. The genes are TRBV25-1 and TRBJ2-7; 8 bases line up with TRBD2. CDR3 size: 14 residues. V lost 5 bases and J lost 6; bases outside the gene matches: 9. Germline assignment: CDR1 MGHDK and CDR2 SYGVNS. CDR3 region: CASSITAGVTEQYF. The CDR3 nucleotides are TGTGCCAGCAGTATTACAGCGGGAGTCACCGAGCAGTACTTC.

This clone was observed a handful of times. This chain joins TRBV18 and TRBJ1-2, with 8 bases identical to TRBD1. Looked up from germline, CDR1 is KGHSH and CDR2 is LQKENI. The ends lost 5 bases at V and 6 bases at J; junction bases unmatched: 5. The CDR3 extends over 13 amino acids. In DNA, the CDR3 is TGTGCCAGCTCAGCGACAGGGGTGGATGGCTACACCTTC. Its translation is CASSATGVDGYTF. Variable domain in full (rest from reference TRBV18 and TRBJ1-2): NAGVMQNPRHLVRRRGQEARLRCSPMKGHSHVYWYRQLPEEGLKFMVYLQKENIIDESGMPKERFSAEFPKEGPSILRIQQVVRGDSAAYFCASSATGVDGYTFGSGTRLTVV.

The V call is TRBV2, the J call TRBJ2-7; 9 bases are a match to TRBD1. This CDR3 contains 15 residues. In germline, CDR1 is SNHLY, CDR2 FYNNEI. J lost 1 base, V lost 5 bases, and 6 bases had no gene match. CDR3 in amino acids: CASSPKTGGSYEQYF. The CDR3 DNA follows: TGTGCCAGCAGTCCTAAGACAGGGGGTTCCTACGAGCAGTACTTC.

This clone has more than one count but fewer than ten. The chain joins TRBV6-5 to TRBJ2-7, with 8 bases matching TRBD2. Germline V gene sequence: CDR1 MNHEY, CDR2 SVGAGI. V gave up 6 bases and J gave up 6 bases; unmatched junction bases: 4. This CDR3 is 12 amino acids long. The CDR3 DNA follows: TGTGCCAGCAGCGGGGGGGATCGCGAGCAGTACTTC. Amino acid sequence: CASSGGDREQYF.

The table lists this clone with a few counts. This chain connects TRBV5-1 to TRBJ2-7; TRBD1 aligns across 7 bases. This CDR3 region has 15 residues. V was clipped by 1 base and J by 2 bases; unmatched bases: 6. Germline CDR1 is SGHRS and CDR2 is YFSETQ. In DNA, the CDR3 is TGCGCCAGCAGCTTGTACAGGGGATCCCCCTACGAGCAGTACTTC. Translated: CASSLYRGSPYEQYF.

This chain links TRBV28 with TRBJ2-3; D is perhaps TRBD2 (5 bases). Germline V CDR1 and CDR2: MDHEN, SYDVKM. Trimming left V 4 bases short and J 4 bases short, with 15 bases between. The CDR3 contains 15 residues. Here the CDR3 DNA reads TGTGCCAGCAGTTCCAACCGGGATTGGGCAGATACGCAGTATTTT. This encodes CASSSNRDWADTQYF. Supplemented by reference TRBV28 and TRBJ2-3, the full variable domain reads DVKVTQSSRYLVKRTGEKVFLECVQDMDHENMFWYRQDPGLGLRLIYFSYDVKMKEKGDIPEGYSVSREKKERFSLILESASTNQTSMYLCASSSNRDWADTQYFGPGTRLTVL.

This clone was counted only a few times. This chain uses TRBV7-2 with TRBJ1-2, with D hard to call. V lost 6 bases, J lost 8 bases, and 19 bases lay in between. The CDR3 spans 14 residues. CDR1 SGHTA and CDR2 FQGNSA come from the germline V gene. The CDR3 DNA follows: TGTGCCAGCAGTGTGGCGGACTCCCCATCCGGCTACACCTTC. Residues: CASSVADSPSGYTF.

This rearrangement joins TRBV28 to TRBJ1-5; 11 nucleotides match TRBD1. The CDR3 length is 14 residues. The ends lost 9 bases at V and 7 bases at J; junction bases unmatched: 8. Germline CDR1 MDHEN, CDR2 SYDVKM. The CDR3 spells CARGGQGGEQPQHF. The CDR3 DNA reads TGTGCCAGAGGGGGACAGGGGGGCGAGCAGCCCCAGCATTTT.

J is TRBJ2-5 and V is TRBV28; TRBD1 matches at 7 bases. After removal of 6 bases from V and 7 bases from J, the junction contained 8 bases not matched to a gene. Germline V CDR1 and CDR2: MDHEN, SYDVKM. The CDR3 has 13 residues. The CDR3 DNA is TGTGCCAGCAGCCAACAGGGGTGGGGGACCCAGTACTTC. This codes for CASSQQGWGTQYF.

This clone was observed a handful of times. The V and J genes are TRBV18 and TRBJ2-1; TRBD1 aligns across 9 bases. The CDR3 extends over 15 amino acids. V was pared by 3 bases and J by 1 base, with 1 base of the junction left unmatched. Per germline, CDR1 KGHSH and CDR2 LQKENI. The CDR3 region is CASSPGQGSYNEQFF. In DNA, the CDR3 is TGTGCCAGCTCACCGGGACAGGGTTCCTACAATGAGCAGTTCTTC.